This entry is about one T cell receptor (beta chain). Antigen: not known. Only in-frame clones appear in the TCRdb table, and some are missing; sequencing was by immunoSEQ multiplex PCR. The table includes 100,000 to 120,000 clones, approximately 89% detected once. This sample is drawn from a study of OX40 agonist ivuxolimab in advanced cancers. Study-level background: Patients' therapy was ivuxolimab, an antibody that acts as an agonist of OX40 (CD134).

The CDR3 totals 14 residues. CDR1 and CDR2 from the germline V gene are SGHAT and FQNNGV. Trimming cost V 6 bases and J 6 bases, with 14 bases left between them. Autoimmune disease history or systemic immunosuppression excluded patients. The study's findings and limits: Clonal expansion in partial responders at 0.1-3.0 mg/kg ranked among the lowest.

This clonotype was obtained from an adult with an advanced solid tumor such as melanoma, head and neck, liver or kidney cancer. V is TRBV11-2 and J is TRBJ1-4; weak D call: TRBD1 (6 bases). The starting material was CD4+ or CD8+ T cells sorted from blood, obtained in a trial of the OX40 agonist ivuxolimab. The DNA of the CDR3 is TGTGCCAGCAGTACAGGGCTGGGGTATGAAAAACTGTTTTTT. Its protein is CASSTGLGYEKLFF.